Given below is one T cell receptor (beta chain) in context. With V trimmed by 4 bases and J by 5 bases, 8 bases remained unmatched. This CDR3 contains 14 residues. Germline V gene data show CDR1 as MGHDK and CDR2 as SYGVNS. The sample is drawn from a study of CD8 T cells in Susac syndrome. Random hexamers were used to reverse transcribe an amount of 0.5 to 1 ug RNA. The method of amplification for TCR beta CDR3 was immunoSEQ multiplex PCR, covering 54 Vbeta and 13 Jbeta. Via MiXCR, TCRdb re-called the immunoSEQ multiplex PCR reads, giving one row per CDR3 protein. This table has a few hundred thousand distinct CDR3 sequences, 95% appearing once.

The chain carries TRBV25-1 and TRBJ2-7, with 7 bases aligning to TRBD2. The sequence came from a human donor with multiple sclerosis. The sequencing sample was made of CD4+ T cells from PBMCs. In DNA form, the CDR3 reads TGTGCCAGCAGTGGCCGACTAGCCTCGGACGAGCAGTACTTC. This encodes CASSGRLASDEQYF.